A single sample gave rise to the 30 T cell receptor beta chains below, sequenced in a study of control samples from healthy donors and cancer patients. Clones were read by immunoSEQ multiplex PCR, and TCRdb kept only the in-frame ones, dropping some. The sample records about 120,000 clones, around 89% being singletons. The sequencing sample was made of blood. Every receptor here comes from a man aged 50 to 60 in good health.

The chain recombines TRBV5-1 with TRBJ1-2; D is unclear. Germline V gene lookup returns CDR1 SGHRS and CDR2 YFSETQ. The CDR3 extends over 13 amino acids. The V gene lost 5 bases and the J gene lost 2 bases, with 10 bases spanning the gap. CDR3 coding DNA: TGCGCCAGCAGTGTGGACGGGAACTATGGCTACACCTTC. As protein: CASSVDGNYGYTF.

The chain has TRBV5-4 and TRBJ2-1; the match to TRBD2 covers 16 bases. The V gene end was trimmed by 3 bases and the J gene end by 10 bases; junction bases not matched to a gene: 10. This CDR3 has 17 amino acids. CDR1 SGHNT and CDR2 YYREEE come from the germline V gene (reference sequence). The CDR3 protein is CASSSGTSGGAEREQFF. The CDR3 nucleotides read TGTGCCAGCAGCTCCGGGACTAGCGGGGGGGCAGAGAGGGAGCAGTTCTTC.

This chain links TRBV9 with TRBJ2-3, with D maybe TRBD2 (6 bases). The CDR3 has 13 residues. Germline-derived CDR1 and CDR2 are SGDLS and YYNGEE. The V and J ends lost 5 bases and 1 base respectively, with 8 bases between them. The chain's CDR3 is CASRGEGTDTQYF. CDR3 nucleotides: TGTGCCAGCAGGGGGGAGGGCACAGATACGCAGTATTTT.

The chain employs TRBV25-1 and TRBJ1-2; D unresolved. Germline V gene sequence: CDR1 MGHDK, CDR2 SYGVNS. The CDR3 length is 14 residues. Trimming pared 3 bases from V and 1 base from J, leaving 9 bases between. CDR3 coding DNA: TGTGCCAGCAGTGAGGCTGGGCTTAACTATGGCTACACCTTC. Translation gives CASSEAGLNYGYTF.

The genes are TRBV19 and TRBJ1-5; D is ambiguous. CDR3 size: 15 residues. V shed 2 bases and J shed 2 bases, with 10 bases lying between them. In germline, CDR1 is LNHDA, CDR2 SQIVND (reference sequence). CDR3 in DNA: TGTGCCAGTAGTATACTACACAGAGGCAATCAGCCCCAGCATTTT. Translating it yields CASSILHRGNQPQHF. Drawing the rest from reference TRBV19 and TRBJ1-5, the complete variable domain is DGGITQSPKYLFRKEGQNVTLSCEQNLNHDAMYWYRQDPGQGLRLIYYSQIVNDFQKGDIAEGYSVSREKKESFPLTVTSAQKNPTAFYLCASSILHRGNQPQHFGDGTRLSIL.

This chain links TRBV4-3 with TRBJ1-5; D is unresolved. The CDR3 contains 14 residues. Trimming took off 0 bases at V and 7 bases at J, with 10 bases between the two ends. The germline gives CDR1 LGHNA, CDR2 YSLEER. CDR3 amino acids: CASSQDRVGQPQHF. CDR3 DNA: TGCGCCAGCAGCCAAGATAGGGTTGGGCAGCCCCAGCATTTT.

The chain couples TRBV24-1 to TRBJ2-1; 7 nucleotides line up with TRBD1. This CDR3 contains 15 residues. The trim removed 1 base at V and 5 bases at J, leaving 4 bases unmatched. The V gene's germline CDR1 is KGHDR and CDR2 SFDVKD. The DNA for the CDR3 is TGTGCCACCAGTGATTTCGGGACAGAAGACAATGAGCAGTTCTTC. Protein: CATSDFGTEDNEQFF.

The V call is TRBV6-5, the J call TRBJ1-1, with D perhaps matching TRBD1 (6 bases). Trimming removed 6 bases at V and 10 bases at J, with 18 bases between. CDR3 length equals 13 residues. CDR1 is MNHEY and CDR2 is SVGAGI in the germline V gene. The CDR3 sequence is CASSTEPTGGAFF. The CDR3 nucleotides read TGTGCCAGCAGCACAGAACCGACAGGAGGAGCTTTCTTT.

The rearrangement links TRBV6-5 to TRBJ1-2; TRBD1 agrees at 8 bases. This CDR3 is 13 amino acids long. The germline V gene has CDR1 MNHEY and CDR2 SVGAGI. The junction had 7 bases not matched to a gene; V was cut back by 7 bases and J by 6 bases. CDR3 DNA: TGTGCCAGCATCGCGGACAGGGTGGATGGCTACACCTTC. It encodes CASIADRVDGYTF.

The chain uses TRBV4-1 and TRBJ1-1, with D possibly TRBD1 on 5 matching bases. The CDR3 runs 15 residues. CDR1 MGHRA and CDR2 YSYEKL come from the germline V gene. V was cut by 0 bases and J by 6 bases, with 14 bases left in between. The CDR3 here is CASSQDRAGRAEAFF. CDR3 nucleotides: TGCGCCAGCAGCCAAGATCGTGCAGGGAGAGCTGAAGCTTTCTTT.

The rearrangement joins TRBV28 to TRBJ1-2; 11 bases align to TRBD1. The CDR3 is 19 amino acids. Germline-derived CDR1 and CDR2 are MDHEN and SYDVKM. The V segment lost 8 bases and the J segment 0 bases; nucleotides outside the gene matches: 17. CDR3 residues: CASHSRPWGQGGANYGYTF. The CDR3 DNA is TGTGCCAGCCACTCCCGCCCATGGGGACAGGGGGGAGCTAACTATGGCTACACCTTC.

This chain uses TRBV19 with TRBJ1-2; no clear D gene. Germline CDR1 is LNHDA and CDR2 is SQIVND (reference sequence). V was shortened by 5 bases and J by 2 bases, with 9 bases between the two germline ends. This CDR3 contains 13 residues. CDR3: CASSQQPNYGYTF. The CDR3 bases are TGTGCCAGTAGTCAACAGCCCAACTATGGCTACACCTTC.

This clone appeared once. This rearrangement joins TRBV19 to TRBJ1-5; D is possibly TRBD1 (6 bases). The CDR3 totals 15 residues. CDR1 and CDR2 from the germline V gene are LNHDA and SQIVND (reference sequence). V dropped 1 base and J dropped 2 bases, with 9 bases sitting between them. The CDR3 is CASSIAAGGNQPQHF. As DNA, the CDR3 is TGTGCCAGTAGTATAGCCGCAGGGGGCAATCAGCCCCAGCATTTT.

This chain connects TRBV27 to TRBJ1-4, with D perhaps TRBD1 (6 bases). V was cut by 5 bases and J by 8 bases, with 15 bases left in between. CDR3 size: 14 residues. CDR1 is MNHEY and CDR2 is SMNVEV in the germline V gene (reference sequence). The CDR3 spells CASSTWGAKEKLFF. DNA for the CDR3: TGTGCCAGCAGTACTTGGGGGGCGAAAGAAAAACTGTTTTTT. Combining the CDR3 with reference TRBV27 and TRBJ1-4 gives the whole variable domain EAQVTQNPRYLITVTGKKLTVTCSQNMNHEYMSWYRQDPGLGLRQIYYSMNVEVTDKGDVPEGYKVSRKEKRNFPLILESPSPNQTSLYFCASSTWGAKEKLFFGSGTQLSVL.

The rearrangement joins TRBV19 to TRBJ2-3; D unclear. The germline CDR1 and CDR2 sequences are LNHDA and SQIVND (reference sequence). The V end was cut by 5 bases, the J end by 9 bases, with 18 bases between. The CDR3 length is 14 residues. For the CDR3, the DNA is TGTGCCAGTAGTCCGGATCGACGGCTTAACACGCAGTATTTT. Protein sequence: CASSPDRRLNTQYF.

This clone was seen once. The chain employs TRBV7-9 and TRBJ1-3; D is unresolved. Trimming left V 2 bases short and J 4 bases short, with 6 bases between. The CDR3 has 13 amino acids. The germline CDR1 and CDR2 sequences are SEHNR and FQNEAQ (reference sequence). The CDR3, as DNA: TGTGCCAGCAGCTTAATGGCGGGAAACACCATATATTTT. This sequence encodes CASSLMAGNTIYF.

The chain has TRBV19 and TRBJ2-1; TRBD2 matches at 12 bases. The CDR3 contains 15 residues. Germline assignment: CDR1 LNHDA and CDR2 SQIVND (reference sequence). Trimming cost V 4 bases and J 4 bases; bases outside gene matches: 2. Here the CDR3 DNA reads TGTGCCAGTAGTACTACTAGCGGGGGGTACAATGAGCAGTTCTTC. This sequence encodes CASSTTSGGYNEQFF.

The chain joins TRBV27 to TRBJ1-6; D is unresolved. The germline CDR1 and CDR2 sequences are MNHEY and SMNVEV (reference sequence). The CDR3 is 14 amino acids. V shed 2 bases and J shed 4 bases, with 6 bases lying between them. In DNA, the CDR3 is TGTGCCAGCAGTTTAAGGTCATATAATTCACCCCTCCACTTT. Translation: CASSLRSYNSPLHF.

This chain connects TRBV5-6 to TRBJ1-1, with TRBD1 matching over 7 bases. V was pared by 3 bases and J by 6 bases, with 8 bases of the junction left unmatched. This CDR3 comprises 14 residues. Per the germline V gene, CDR1 is SGHDT and CDR2 is YYEEEE. The CDR3 loop reads CASSSPTGWAEAFF. As DNA, the CDR3 is TGTGCCAGCAGCTCCCCGACAGGGTGGGCTGAAGCTTTCTTT.

The chain couples TRBV7-2 to TRBJ2-7, with D possibly TRBD1 on 6 matching bases. CDR1 SGHTA and CDR2 FQGNSA come from the germline V gene. CDR3 length: 15 amino acids. V was clipped by 1 base and J by 2 bases, with 12 bases between them. The CDR3: CASSLEQGSTYEQYF. The CDR3 nucleotides read TGTGCCAGCAGCTTAGAGCAGGGGAGCACCTACGAGCAGTACTTC.

V usage is TRBV7-9 and J usage is TRBJ1-5; TRBD1 agrees at 9 bases. Germline CDR1 is SEHNR and CDR2 is FQNEAQ (reference sequence). This CDR3 contains 14 residues. Germline trimming cut 3 bases from V and 5 bases from J; bases unmatched to any gene: 2. CDR3 amino acids: CASSLGQGDQPQHF. In DNA form, the CDR3 reads TGTGCCAGCAGCTTGGGACAGGGTGATCAGCCCCAGCATTTT. The complete variable domain, with remaining parts taken from reference TRBV7-9 and TRBJ1-5, reads DTGVSQNPRHKITKRGQNVTFRCDPISEHNRLYWYRQTLGQGPEFLTYFQNEAQLEKSRLLSDRFSAERPKGSFSTLEIQRTEQGDSAMYLCASSLGQGDQPQHFGDGTRLSIL.

The chain combines TRBV6-1 with TRBJ2-5, with D possibly being TRBD1 or TRBD2 (5 bases each). The V end was cut by 0 bases, the J end by 2 bases, with 19 bases between. Germline V CDR1 and CDR2: MNHNS, SASEGT. CDR3 length: 18 residues. The CDR3 region has the DNA TGTGCCAGCAGTGAAGCCGGGGACCCCTTTTCTGGGCAAGAGACCCAGTACTTC. Its translation: CASSEAGDPFSGQETQYF.

A single count supports this clone. The rearrangement links TRBV27 to TRBJ1-1, with D possibly matching TRBD1 (5 bases). Germline V lookup: CDR1 MNHEY, CDR2 SMNVEV (reference sequence). The ends were cut back, 0 bases at V and 0 bases at J, with 14 bases in the middle. This CDR3 is built from 17 residues. The CDR3, as DNA: TGTGCCAGCAGTTTATCAGGGGCCCCGATCCTGAACACTGAAGCTTTCTTT. Its translation is CASSLSGAPILNTEAFF.

The chain is built from TRBV7-2 and TRBJ2-5; 14 bases line up with TRBD2. The CDR3 length is 19 residues. Per the germline V gene, CDR1 is SGHTA and CDR2 is FQGNSA. Unmatched junction bases numbered 8, after V lost 0 bases and J lost 2 bases. CDR3 in amino acids: CASSLAPGTSGGPQETQYF. The CDR3 bases are TGTGCCAGCAGCTTAGCGCCTGGGACTAGCGGGGGCCCTCAAGAGACCCAGTACTTC.

This clone was recorded once. V gene TRBV5-8 combines with J gene TRBJ1-2; D is uncertain. CDR3 length: 15 amino acids. Trimming removed 4 bases from V and 2 bases from J, with 15 bases in between. Per the germline V gene, CDR1 is SGHTS and CDR2 is YDEGEE. CDR3 sequence reads: CASSPRSPANYGYTF. CDR3 nucleotides: TGTGCCAGCAGCCCTCGGAGTCCGGCGAACTATGGCTACACCTTC.

The rearrangement links TRBV6-5 to TRBJ2-7; possible D gene TRBD2, 5 bases. Germline CDR1 MNHEY, CDR2 SVGAGI. The germline V and J ends were trimmed by 3 bases and 6 bases, with 15 bases remaining between them. The CDR3 is 14 residues long. CDR3 sequence (DNA): TGTGCCAGCAGTTATAGAGGGCCGGAAATCGAGCAGTACTTC. Its translation: CASSYRGPEIEQYF.

The chain combines TRBV9 with TRBJ1-2, with TRBD1 as a possible D gene (5 bases). Trimming left V 3 bases short and J 9 bases short, with 12 bases between. Germline-derived CDR1 and CDR2 are SGDLS and YYNGEE. The CDR3 consists of 12 residues. CDR3 region: CASSGVGESYTF. Written as DNA, the CDR3 is TGTGCCAGCAGCGGGGTGGGGGAAAGCTACACCTTC.

V gene TRBV6-5 combines with J gene TRBJ2-2; 9 nucleotides agree with TRBD1. CDR1 and CDR2 from the germline V gene are MNHEY and SVGAGI. The V segment lost 3 bases and the J segment 4 bases; nucleotides outside the gene matches: 3. The CDR3 spans 15 residues. The chain's CDR3 is CASSYKTGGTGELFF. The CDR3 bases are TGTGCCAGCAGTTATAAGACAGGGGGCACCGGGGAGCTGTTTTTT.

The gene calls are TRBV19 and TRBJ2-7; the match to TRBD2 covers 7 bases. From germline, CDR1 is LNHDA and CDR2 SQIVND (reference sequence). The CDR3 runs 14 residues. Trimming cost V 5 bases and J 4 bases; bases outside gene matches: 8. As DNA, the CDR3 is TGTGCCAGTAGTCGAAGATGGGAGGGTTACGAGCAGTACTTC. Protein sequence: CASSRRWEGYEQYF. Using reference TRBV19 and TRBJ2-7 for the parts outside the CDR3, the full variable domain is DGGITQSPKYLFRKEGQNVTLSCEQNLNHDAMYWYRQDPGQGLRLIYYSQIVNDFQKGDIAEGYSVSREKKESFPLTVTSAQKNPTAFYLCASSRRWEGYEQYFGPGTRLTVT.

This clone was counted once. V gene TRBV9 combines with J gene TRBJ1-3; D possibly corresponds to TRBD1 (5 bases). This CDR3 has 15 residues. Deletions cut 1 base from V and 0 bases from J, with 8 bases between. Germline CDR1 SGDLS, CDR2 YYNGEE. The CDR3 loop reads CASSVQGYSGNTIYF. The DNA of the CDR3 is TGTGCCAGCAGCGTACAGGGTTACTCTGGAAACACCATATATTTT.